This passage covers 10 T cell receptor beta chains from one sample sequenced in a study of OX40 agonist ivuxolimab in advanced cancers. Using immunoSEQ multiplex PCR, the repertoire was profiled, and TCRdb retains in-frame clones only, with some absent. Among more than 55,000 clones listed, about 85% were seen once. Sequences were derived from CD4+ or CD8+ T cells sorted from blood, sampled in a trial of the OX40 agonist ivuxolimab. The receptor set was obtained from an adult with an advanced solid tumor such as melanoma, head and neck, liver or kidney cancer.

The chain combines TRBV7-9 with TRBJ2-2, with D hard to call. The CDR3 sequence is 15 residues long. Between the trimmed V and J ends, which lost 3 bases and 1 base, there was a span of 9 bases. Germline CDR1 reads SEHNR; CDR2 reads FQNEAQ (reference sequence). The CDR3 DNA sequence: TGTGCCAGCAGCTTCCCCTTTGTGAACACCGGGGAGCTGTTTTTT. Protein product: CASSFPFVNTGELFF.

The chain has TRBV5-1 and TRBJ2-2; weak D call: TRBD1 (6 bases). CDR1 is SGHRS, CDR2 YFSETQ, per germline. V was pared by 5 bases and J by 0 bases, with 17 bases between. The CDR3 consists of 17 residues. CDR3 DNA sequence: TGCGCCAGCAGACTAGGGGCCGGGACATCGAACACCGGGGAGCTGTTTTTT. This encodes CASRLGAGTSNTGELFF.

The J gene is TRBJ1-6, the V gene TRBV5-1; D is undetermined. V was pared by 0 bases and J by 2 bases, with 9 bases between. The germline CDR1 and CDR2 sequences are SGHRS and YFSETQ. This CDR3 spans 16 amino acids. CDR3 amino acids: CASSLDGVAYNSPLHF. CDR3 nucleotides: TGCGCCAGCAGCTTGGATGGGGTTGCCTATAATTCACCCCTCCACTTT.

CDR3 sequence reads: CAISKEGVGNTEAFF. CDR3 in DNA: TGTGCCATCAGTAAGGAAGGGGTCGGAAACACTGAAGCTTTCTTT. The V and J genes are TRBV10-3 and TRBJ1-1; a possible D gene is TRBD1 (5 bases). Germline V gene data show CDR1 as ENHRY and CDR2 as SYGVKD. The V and J ends lost 5 bases and 2 bases respectively, with 15 bases between them. The CDR3 totals 15 residues.

V and J are TRBV5-1 and TRBJ2-1; D might be TRBD2 (6 bases). V was cut by 2 bases and J by 9 bases, with 15 bases left in between. The CDR3 is 14 residues long. Germline V lookup: CDR1 SGHRS, CDR2 YFSETQ. This chain's CDR3 is CASSFLAGSGEQFF. DNA of the CDR3: TGCGCCAGCAGCTTTCTAGCCGGGAGCGGTGAGCAGTTCTTC.

The chain carries TRBV27 and TRBJ2-4; D not certain. The ends were cut back, 5 bases at V and 7 bases at J, with 24 bases in the middle. The CDR3 extends over 17 amino acids. CDR1 and CDR2 (germline): MNHEY, SMNVEV (reference sequence). The CDR3 region is CASSLTSALRATNIQYF. DNA of the CDR3: TGTGCCAGCAGTCTAACCTCGGCTCTCCGGGCCACGAACATTCAGTACTTC.

This clone occurred once. The V gene is TRBV5-6, the J gene TRBJ2-5; the match to TRBD1 covers 8 bases. CDR3 size: 14 residues. Germline CDR1 is SGHDT and CDR2 is YYEEEE. Unmatched junction bases numbered 4, after V lost 5 bases and J lost 1 base. The DNA for the CDR3 is TGTGCCAGCAGTCTGGACAGGGTCCAAGAGACCCAGTACTTC. Amino acid sequence: CASSLDRVQETQYF.

The chain is built from TRBV11-3 and TRBJ2-2; D is unclear. This CDR3 comprises 15 residues. Deletions cut 5 bases from V and 2 bases from J, with 12 bases between. CDR1 and CDR2 from the germline V gene are SGHNT and YENEEA. The CDR3 nucleotides read TGTGCCAGCAGCCTCCGACTCGGTAACACCGGGGAGCTGTTTTTT. It codes for CASSLRLGNTGELFF.

The rearrangement uses TRBV29-1 and TRBJ2-3, with a possible D match to TRBD1 (6 bases). Germline V CDR1 and CDR2: SQVTM, ANQGSEA. The CDR3 is made up of 12 amino acids. Trimming took off 7 bases at V and 7 bases at J, with 15 bases between the two ends. DNA of the CDR3: TGCAGCGGACGGCAGGGGTGGAATACGCAGTATTTT. It codes for CSGRQGWNTQYF.

The chain links TRBV9 to TRBJ2-6; tentative D call: TRBD2 (5 bases). With 1 base removed from V and 1 base from J, the gap between germline ends came to 6 bases. CDR3 length: 15 residues. Per the germline V gene, CDR1 is SGDLS and CDR2 is YYNGEE. Here the CDR3 DNA reads TGTGCCAGCAGCGTACGGGGATCTGGGGCCAACGTCCTGACTTTC. Residues: CASSVRGSGANVLTF.